A selection of T cell receptor beta chains follows, all from one sample in a study of blood T cell repertoires in COVID-19. Measured with immunoSEQ multiplex PCR; TCRdb has only the in-frame clones, and not every one. Altogether about 140,000 clones are present, approximately 86% being singletons, with the ten largest covering around 5%. Sequencing was done on a sample of peripheral blood. Every receptor here comes from a human donor in a cohort sampled during active COVID-19. Each CDR3 is given with its conserved first and last residue. The D gene is left open where the match is weak. A clone size is listed for some rows: how often the clone was seen (once, few, many), or a class if it is expanded.

V gene: TRBV19
D gene: TRBD1
J gene: TRBJ2-1
clone size: NA
CDR3 protein: CASSKGQGPYNEQFF
CDR3 DNA: TGTGCCAGTAGTAAGGGACAGGGACCCTACAATGAGCAGTTCTTC

V gene: TRBV15
D gene: TRBD2
J gene: TRBJ2-5
clone size: NA
CDR3 protein: CATSSPPSGRGETQYF
CDR3 DNA: TGTGCCACCAGCAGTCCCCCTAGCGGGAGGGGTGAGACCCAGTACTTC

V gene: TRBV9
D gene: NA
J gene: TRBJ1-4
clone size: NA
CDR3 protein: CASSAGNEKLFF
CDR3 DNA: TGTGCCAGCAGCGCCGGTAATGAAAAACTGTTTTTT

V gene: TRBV9
D gene: TRBD1
J gene: TRBJ2-2
clone size: NA
CDR3 protein: CASSVEGTVNTGELFF
CDR3 DNA: TGTGCCAGCAGCGTAGAAGGGACAGTAAACACCGGGGAGCTGTTTTTT

V gene: TRBV7-8
D gene: NA
J gene: TRBJ2-3
clone size: NA
CDR3 protein: CASSLGADTDTQYF
CDR3 DNA: TGTGCCAGCAGCTTAGGGGCAGACACAGATACGCAGTATTTT

V gene: TRBV19
D gene: TRBD2
J gene: TRBJ2-7
clone size: NA
CDR3 protein: CASSIKAGLAGATYEQYF
CDR3 DNA: TGTGCCAGTAGTATCAAGGCAGGACTAGCGGGGGCCACCTACGAGCAGTACTTC

V gene: TRBV6-5
D gene: TRBD1
J gene: TRBJ2-2
clone size: NA
CDR3 protein: CASSFDRGDTGELFF
CDR3 DNA: TGTGCCAGCAGTTTTGACAGGGGTGACACCGGGGAGCTGTTTTTT

V gene: TRBV3-1/TRBV3-2
D gene: TRBD2
J gene: TRBJ2-7
clone size: NA
CDR3 protein: CASSQELTSGRGGQYF
CDR3 DNA: TGTGCCAGCAGCCAAGAGCTGACTAGCGGGAGGGGGGGGCAGTACTTC

V gene: TRBV5-6
D gene: TRBD2
J gene: TRBJ2-1
clone size: NA
CDR3 protein: CASSLVRLAGVDEQFF
CDR3 DNA: TGTGCCAGCAGCTTGGTGCGACTAGCGGGAGTTGATGAGCAGTTCTTC

V gene: TRBV4-1
D gene: NA
J gene: TRBJ1-5
clone size: NA
CDR3 protein: CASSQGPSNQPQHF
CDR3 DNA: TGCGCCAGCAGCCAAGGTCCGAGCAATCAGCCCCAGCATTTT

V gene: TRBV4-1
D gene: NA
J gene: TRBJ1-1
clone size: NA
CDR3 protein: CASSQEGTGPTEAFF
CDR3 DNA: TGCGCCAGCAGCCAAGAGGGAACAGGGCCCACTGAAGCTTTCTTT

V gene: TRBV4-2
D gene: TRBD2
J gene: TRBJ2-3
clone size: once
CDR3 protein: CASSQPGTSEDTQYF
CDR3 DNA: TGTGCCAGCAGCCAGCCCGGGACTAGCGAAGATACGCAGTATTTT

V gene: TRBV7-6
D gene: TRBD2
J gene: TRBJ2-1
clone size: NA
CDR3 protein: CASSVSGSRFYNEQFF
CDR3 DNA: TGTGCCAGCAGCGTTAGCGGGAGTAGGTTCTACAATGAGCAGTTCTTC

V gene: TRBV3-1/TRBV3-2
D gene: NA
J gene: TRBJ2-5
clone size: NA
CDR3 protein: CATYAQGQETQYF
CDR3 DNA: TGTGCCACCTATGCTCAGGGGCAAGAGACCCAGTACTTC

V gene: TRBV6-5
D gene: NA
J gene: TRBJ1-5
clone size: NA
CDR3 protein: CASRVQTSNQPQHF
CDR3 DNA: TGTGCCAGCAGGGTACAGACGAGCAATCAGCCCCAGCATTTT

V gene: TRBV15
D gene: TRBD2
J gene: TRBJ2-5
clone size: NA
CDR3 protein: CATSRGLAGAQTQYF
CDR3 DNA: TGTGCCACCAGCAGAGGACTAGCGGGAGCTCAGACCCAGTACTTC

V gene: TRBV5-1
D gene: NA
J gene: TRBJ1-1
clone size: NA
CDR3 protein: CASSYGTEAFF
CDR3 DNA: TGCGCCAGCAGCTACGGCACTGAAGCTTTCTTT

V gene: TRBV27
D gene: NA
J gene: TRBJ2-1
clone size: NA
CDR3 protein: CASSSGLTWDEQFF
CDR3 DNA: TGTGCCAGCAGTTCTGGACTCACTTGGGATGAGCAGTTCTTC

V gene: TRBV29-1
D gene: NA
J gene: TRBJ2-1
clone size: NA
CDR3 protein: CSVSINNYNEQFF
CDR3 DNA: TGCAGCGTTTCAATAAACAACTACAATGAGCAGTTCTTC

V gene: TRBV5-1
D gene: NA
J gene: TRBJ2-1
clone size: NA
CDR3 protein: CASRSPAEYNEQFF
CDR3 DNA: TGCGCCAGCCGGAGCCCAGCGGAATACAATGAGCAGTTCTTC

V gene: TRBV20-1
D gene: NA
J gene: TRBJ2-1
clone size: NA
CDR3 protein: CSAIVNEQFF
CDR3 DNA: TGCAGTGCCATAGTCAATGAGCAGTTCTTC

V gene: TRBV19
D gene: TRBD1
J gene: TRBJ2-5
clone size: NA
CDR3 protein: CASSPGTGAETQYF
CDR3 DNA: TGTGCCAGTAGTCCCGGGACAGGGGCAGAGACCCAGTACTTC

V gene: TRBV6-5
D gene: TRBD2
J gene: TRBJ2-5
clone size: NA
CDR3 protein: CASSSLAGETQYF
CDR3 DNA: TGTGCCAGCAGTTCACTAGCGGGAGAGACCCAGTACTTC

V gene: TRBV9
D gene: NA
J gene: TRBJ1-1
clone size: NA
CDR3 protein: CASSVEAGYEAFF
CDR3 DNA: TGTGCCAGCAGCGTAGAAGCGGGGTACGAAGCTTTCTTT

V gene: TRBV3-1/TRBV3-2
D gene: TRBD1
J gene: TRBJ1-2
clone size: NA
CDR3 protein: CASSHRQGYNYGYTF
CDR3 DNA: TGTGCCAGCAGCCATAGACAGGGGTATAACTATGGCTACACCTTC

V gene: TRBV3-1/TRBV3-2
D gene: NA
J gene: TRBJ2-7
clone size: once
CDR3 protein: CASSGRDFLGEQYF
CDR3 DNA: TGTGCCAGCAGCGGCCGGGATTTCCTCGGGGAGCAGTACTTC

V gene: TRBV5-1
D gene: TRBD2
J gene: TRBJ2-3
clone size: once
CDR3 protein: CASSLGQRGAGTDTQYF
CDR3 DNA: TGCGCCAGCAGCTTGGGCCAGCGGGGGGCGGGGACAGATACGCAGTATTTT

V gene: TRBV28
D gene: NA
J gene: TRBJ1-5
clone size: many
CDR3 protein: CASSAGDAGHNQPQHF
CDR3 DNA: TGTGCCAGCAGCGCCGGGGACGCGGGGCACAATCAGCCCCAGCATTTT

V gene: TRBV30
D gene: TRBD2
J gene: TRBJ2-5
clone size: once
CDR3 protein: CAGGPGLAGSETQYF
CDR3 DNA: TGTGCCGGGGGGCCCGGACTAGCGGGATCAGAGACCCAGTACTTC

V gene: TRBV27
D gene: TRBD1
J gene: TRBJ1-6
clone size: NA
CDR3 protein: CASSMKPDREDSPLHF
CDR3 DNA: TGTGCCAGCAGTATGAAGCCGGACAGGGAGGATTCACCCCTCCACTTT

V gene: TRBV27
D gene: TRBD2
J gene: TRBJ2-3
clone size: NA
CDR3 protein: CASSLVAGSGADTQYF
CDR3 DNA: TGTGCCAGCAGTTTGGTAGCGGGAAGTGGAGCAGATACGCAGTATTTT